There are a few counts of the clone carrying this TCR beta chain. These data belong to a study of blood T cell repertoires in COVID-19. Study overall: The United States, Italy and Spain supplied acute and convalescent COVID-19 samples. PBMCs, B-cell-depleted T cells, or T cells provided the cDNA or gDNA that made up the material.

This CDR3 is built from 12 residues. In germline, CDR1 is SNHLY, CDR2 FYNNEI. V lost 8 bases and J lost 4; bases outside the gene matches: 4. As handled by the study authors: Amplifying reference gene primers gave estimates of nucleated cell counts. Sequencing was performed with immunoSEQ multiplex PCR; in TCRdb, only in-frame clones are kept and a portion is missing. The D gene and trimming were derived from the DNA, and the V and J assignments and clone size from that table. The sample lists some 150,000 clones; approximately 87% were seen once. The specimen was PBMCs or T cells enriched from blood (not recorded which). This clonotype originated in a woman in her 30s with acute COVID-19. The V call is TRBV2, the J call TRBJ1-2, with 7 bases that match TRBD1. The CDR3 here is CASLGTAYGYTF. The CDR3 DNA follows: TGTGCCAGCCTCGGGACAGCCTATGGCTACACCTTC.